Listed below are T cell receptor beta chains from one sample, sequenced in a study of CD8+CD57+ T cells in acquired aplastic anemia. TCRdb re-called the reads with MiXCR, one entry per CDR3 protein. The sample yields approximately 250,000 distinct CDR3 sequences, approximately 82% seen once. Input material: sorted CD4+, CD8+, or CD8+CD57+ T cells (not recorded which) from PBMCs. These receptor sequences come from a human donor with aplastic anemia. The CDR3 runs from the conserved cysteine through the conserved F or W. D genes are given only for firm matches. Size is omitted from some rows. Given values are once, few, many or a class for expanded clones.

v_call,j_call,clone_size,d_call,cdr3_nt,cdr3_aa
TRBV7-9,TRBJ2-3,.,.,TGTGCCAGCAGCTTAGTGCGAGGGGCGCTGATTTTTTGTTTT,CASSLVRGALIFCF
TRBV7-9,TRBJ2-6,.,.,TGTGCCAGCAGCCATGCGGGCGGTGCCTACGAGCAGTACCTGACTTTC,CASSHAGGAYEQYLTF
TRBV19,TRBJ2-7,.,TRBD2,TGTGCCAGCAGCGGGGGGCTCGAGCAGTACTTC,CASSGGLEQYF
TRBV2,TRBJ1-2,few,.,TGTGCCAGCACAGAGTATGGCTACACCTTC,CASTEYGYTF
TRBV7-8,TRBJ1-1,.,.,.,CASSLDGAEQYVAFF
TRBV9,TRBJ2-3,.,.,TGTGCCAGCAGCGTAGGCAACACAGGTACGCAGTATTTT,CASSVGNTGTQYF
TRBV5-1,TRBJ1-5,.,.,TGCGCCAGCAGCTTGTTGGCGAATGAGCAGCCCCAGCATTTT,CASSLLANEQPQHF
TRBV19,TRBJ2-3,few,.,TGTGCCAGTAGTATAGCGCCTAGTTCAGATACGCAGTATTTT,CASSIAPSSDTQYF
TRBV20-1,TRBJ2-7,once,.,TGCAGTGCTAGGGCGAGCTCCTACGAGCAGTACTTC,CSARASSYEQYF
TRBV6-1,TRBJ2-7,.,TRBD2,TGTGCCAGCCTGAGCGGGGGGCACTACGAGCAGTACTTC,CASLSGGHYEQYF
TRBV7-3,TRBJ2-5,.,.,TGTGCCAGCAGCTTAATGGCCCAGGGGGAGACCCAGTACTTC,CASSLMAQGETQYF
TRBV7-5,TRBJ1-1,.,.,.,CISVPAQDRPTPLNTEAFF
TRBV7-9,TRBJ2-2,.,TRBD2,TGTGCCAGCAGCGTAGCGGGGAGCTACGGCGCCAACGTCTTTTTT,CASSVAGSYGANVFF
TRBV12-3/TRBV12-4,TRBJ2-7,.,.,TGTGCCAGCGCTCTAAGCGAATGGCTGACCTACGAGCAGTACTTC,CASALSEWLTYEQYF
TRBV15,TRBJ1-6,.,.,TGTGCCACCAGCCCAAGGCCCGATTATAATTTACCCCTCCACTTT,CATSPRPDYNLPLHF
TRBV7-9,TRBJ2-7,.,.,TGTGCCAGCAGCCCCGATACAGCAGTTTACTTGCAGTACTTC,CASSPDTAVYLQYF
TRBV7-3,TRBJ2-7,.,.,TGTGCCAGCAGCTCCGTGGAGGGTAACTACGAGCAGCACTTC,CASSSVEGNYEQHF
TRBV19,TRBJ2-3,once,.,TGTGCCAGTAGTGGGGGAGCGAAAGATGCGCAGTTTTTT,CASSGGAKDAQFF
TRBV7-8,TRBJ2-3,once,.,TGTGCCAGCAGCTCAGCAGGAGGCCCCGATACGCGCACAGATACGCAGTATTTT,CASSSAGGPDTRTDTQYF
TRBV7-9,TRBJ2-1,.,.,TGTGCCAGCAGCGAGGGGGATGAGCAGTTCTTC,CASSEGDEQFF
TRBV5-1,TRBJ2-3,.,TRBD1,TGCGCCAGCAGCTACGCAGGGGGCTACGAGCAGTATTTT,CASSYAGGYEQYF
TRBV2,TRBJ2-1,few,TRBD2,TGTGCCAGCAGTTTACTACCTCTATCTAGCGGCTCCTACGAGCAGTTCTTC,CASSLLPLSSGSYEQFF
TRBV9,TRBJ2-3,.,.,TGTGCCAGCGGACTACATGGGGGCGCTCAGTACTTCTATTTT,CASGLHGGAQYFYF
TRBV5-1,TRBJ2-1,.,TRBD1,TGCGCCAGCAGCCTGACAGGGATGGACTACAATGAGCAGTTCTTC,CASSLTGMDYNEQFF
TRBV2,TRBJ2-2,.,TRBD2,TGTGCCAGCTTAGAGCGGGGGGGCCTTAGCGGGGAGCTGTTTTTT,CASLERGGLSGELFF
TRBV19,TRBJ2-1,.,.,TGTGCCAGTAGTATTGGGGCCGGGATCCCTGACTATGAGCAGTTCTTC,CASSIGAGIPDYEQFF
TRBV2,TRBJ2-3,.,TRBD2,TGTGCCAGCAGCTGGGCGGGGGGTCCCGATACGCAGGATTTT,CASSWAGGPDTQDF
TRBV9,TRBJ1-2,once,.,TGTGCCAGCAGCGTGGGGTCAGATGCGCACTATTTTTACACCTTC,CASSVGSDAHYFYTF
TRBV9,TRBJ2-1,.,TRBD2,TGTGCCAGCAGTATAGCTAGCGGAGGCTACAACAACCAGTTCTTC,CASSIASGGYNNQFF
TRBV4-3,TRBJ2-6,many,.,TGCGCCAGCAGCCAAGATGGGACATCTGGGGCCAACGTCCTGACTTTC,CASSQDGTSGANVLTF
TRBV5-6,TRBJ2-1,.,.,TGTGCCAGCAGCTTGTTGGGGGGAGCCTACAATGAGCAGTTCTTC,CASSLLGGAYNEQFF
TRBV7-8,TRBJ2-3,.,.,TGTGCCAGCAGCTCAGTGGACGGGACCGAGGCTCAGCATTATTTT,CASSSVDGTEAQHYF
TRBV2,TRBJ1-2,once,.,TGTGCCAGCAGCGACGGGCTTGCAGGTGGGCAGTCCTTT,CASSDGLAGGQSF
TRBV7-4,TRBJ2-5,once,.,TGTGCCAGCGGCGTAGAACGGACCTGGGGGCAGAACCTGTGCTTC,CASGVERTWGQNLCF
TRBV20-1,TRBJ2-7,.,TRBD2,TGCAGTGCTAGAGACGGGACTAGCTCCTACGAGCAGTACTTC,CSARDGTSSYEQYF
TRBV7-9,TRBJ2-3,.,.,TGTGCCAGCAGCTTGTCAGAAGAACGCGACGAGCAGTATTTT,CASSLSEERDEQYF
TRBV4-3,TRBJ1-6,.,.,TGCGCCAGCAGCCAGTGGTATCGACAGAATTCACCCCTCCACTTT,CASSQWYRQNSPLHF
TRBV11-2,TRBJ2-7,.,.,TGTGCCAGCAGCTTAGACAGAAGAGGTTACGAGCAGTACTTC,CASSLDRRGYEQYF
TRBV7-8,TRBJ2-1,.,.,TGTGCCAGCAGCTTAGGAGGTCAGGGGATTTACAATGAGCAGTTCTTC,CASSLGGQGIYNEQFF
TRBV7-9,TRBJ2-6,.,TRBD2,TGTGCCAGCAGCTTTCCGGGAAGCGGGGGGGGCGACGTGCTGACTTTC,CASSFPGSGGGDVLTF
TRBV7-9,TRBJ1-1,few,.,TGTGCCAGCAGCTTAGATGTCAACACTGAAGCTTTCTTT,CASSLDVNTEAFF
TRBV9,TRBJ1-2,.,.,TGTGCCAGCAGCTTTACTAGCGCAATGAGCAGTTCTTACACCTTC,CASSFTSAMSSSYTF
TRBV9,TRBJ2-1,.,.,TGTGCCAGCAGCTTTCACGGAAGGGGGGATGGCGACAAGCAGTTCTTC,CASSFHGRGDGDKQFF
TRBV9,TRBJ2-5,.,.,.,CASREGQYFGPGNF
TRBV7-9,TRBJ1-1,.,.,TGTGCCAGCACCGTAGGGGACGTTCCCCCGGTGACCACTGAAGCTTTCTTT,CASTVGDVPPVTTEAFF
TRBV9,TRBJ1-2,.,.,TGTGCCAGCAGCTTGCCAGGTGTCGCCGACTATGGCTACACCTTC,CASSLPGVADYGYTF
TRBV7-3,TRBJ2-1,many,TRBD2,TGTGCCAGCAGCTTAAGTGGCGGGGGGAGCGATGAGCAGTTCTTC,CASSLSGGGSDEQFF
TRBV15,TRBJ1-1,.,.,TGTGCCACCAGCAGAGATGATTTTGTGGTAGCTTTCTTT,CATSRDDFVVAFF
TRBV5-1,TRBJ2-3,few,.,TGCGCCAGCAGTTTAAATAGCAATCAGCCTACGCAGTATTTT,CASSLNSNQPTQYF
TRBV9,TRBJ2-5,.,.,TGTGCCAGCAGCGTAGGGACAGATCCGCAGTATTTTTACTTC,CASSVGTDPQYFYF
TRBV11-3,TRBJ2-4,.,.,TGTGCCAGCAGCTTAGCAGGCGGAGTTCAGTACTTC,CASSLAGGVQYF
TRBV19,TRBJ1-1,.,.,TGTGCCAGTAGTTTCAGAGCCTCTGAAGCTCTCTTT,CASSFRASEALF
TRBV19,TRBJ2-1,.,.,TGTGCCAGCAGTATCACTAGTGGGGTTCACTACGAGGAGCAGTTCTTC,CASSITSGVHYEEQFF
TRBV7-9,TRBJ2-7,.,TRBD1,TGTGCCAGCAGCTTCGGACAGGCCACAGATACGCACGAGCAGTACTTC,CASSFGQATDTHEQYF